These 31 T cell receptor beta chains originate from one sample sequenced in a study of T cells in Graves' hyperthyroidism and ophthalmopathy. Amplification targeted TCR beta CDR3 regions from RNA transcripts. The HTBI primer set served for first-round RT-PCR of the TCR CDR3. TCRdb independently ran MiXCR on the multiplex PCR reads; one entry per CDR3 protein. Of some 510,000 distinct CDR3 sequences detected, under 60% appear once; the ten largest clones hold roughly 8.2%. Sequencing was performed on peripheral blood or thyroid tissue (not recorded which). The receptors shown here come from a woman aged 18-29 years with Graves' hyperthyroidism.

This clonotype was picked up a small number of times. This chain uses TRBV14 with TRBJ1-6; 9 bases are shared with TRBD1. Germline CDR1 is SGHDN and CDR2 is FVKESK. The CDR3 is 16 amino acids. Unmatched junction bases numbered 7, after V lost 0 bases and J lost 10 bases. The CDR3 DNA sequence: TGTGCCAGCAGCCAAGATCAGGGACAGGGTTACTCACCCCTCCACTTT. Amino acid sequence: CASSQDQGQGYSPLHF.

This chain joins TRBV11-3 and TRBJ1-1; maybe TRBD1 (5 bases). The CDR3 sequence is 14 residues long. Trimming cost V 5 bases and J 8 bases, with 18 bases left between them. Per germline, CDR1 SGHNT and CDR2 YENEEA. The DNA of the CDR3 is TGTGCCAGCAGCCCCTCCTTTAGGACATCGGAAGCTTTCTTT. Protein product: CASSPSFRTSEAFF. The entire variable domain, with the rest obtained from reference TRBV11-3 and TRBJ1-1, is as follows: EAGVVQSPRYKIIEKKQPVAFWCNPISGHNTLYWYLQNLGQGPELLIRYENEEAVDDSQLPKDRFSAERLKGVDSTLKIQPAELGDSAVYLCASSPSFRTSEAFFGQGTRLTVV.

In this sample, this clonotype turned up many times. The V gene is TRBV29-1, the J gene TRBJ1-2; 9 positions agree with TRBD1. Germline-derived CDR1 and CDR2 are SQVTM and ANQGSEA. V was pared by 7 bases and J by 9 bases, with 6 bases of the junction left unmatched. This CDR3 has 11 amino acids. CDR3 DNA: TGCAGCGAGGGACAGGGAACACGCTACACCTTC. Translation gives CSEGQGTRYTF.

The gene calls are TRBV15 and TRBJ2-7, with 10 positions matching TRBD2. This CDR3 is 14 amino acids long. Germline assignment: CDR1 LNHNV and CDR2 YYDKDF (reference sequence). V dropped 6 bases and J dropped 7; count of bases not matched to a gene: 9. The CDR3 protein is CATREREGYNEQYF. The CDR3 coding sequence is TGTGCCACCAGAGAGCGGGAGGGCTACAATGAGCAGTACTTC.

This clonotype has just a few counts. This chain uses TRBV2 with TRBJ1-1; 9 nucleotides align to TRBD1. CDR3 length: 14 amino acids. V dropped 4 bases and J dropped 3; count of bases not matched to a gene: 3. CDR1 SNHLY and CDR2 FYNNEI come from the germline V gene. CDR3 amino acids: CASSARDRDTEAFF. CDR3 coding DNA: TGTGCCAGCAGTGCCCGGGACAGGGACACTGAAGCTTTCTTT.

Points on this clonotype: No conserved phenylalanine or tryptophan is present at the end of the CDR3, so a read error is the likely explanation. The J gene is TRBJ1-1, the V gene TRBV10-3, with 8 bases identical to TRBD1. CDR1 is ENHRY and CDR2 is SYGVKD in the germline V gene. The CDR3 sequence is 12 residues long. J lost 5 bases, V lost 10 bases, and 6 bases had no gene match. The CDR3 DNA is TGTGCCAATTCACAGGGGGGGACTGAAGCTTTCCTT. Translation: CANSQGGTEAFL.

The rearrangement uses TRBV10-3 and TRBJ2-5; D assignment may be TRBD1 or TRBD2 (5 bases each). The CDR3 sequence is 13 residues long. Germline V gene lookup returns CDR1 ENHRY and CDR2 SYGVKD. Trimming took 5 bases from V and 2 from J, leaving 9 bases between them. The CDR3: CAISRDLQETQYF. In DNA form, the CDR3 reads TGTGCCATCAGTCGGGACCTACAAGAGACCCAGTACTTC.

This chain connects TRBV7-3 to TRBJ1-5, with a tentative D call TRBD1 (6 bases). This CDR3 is built from 14 residues. Germline CDR1 SGHTA, CDR2 FQGTGA. V dropped 5 bases and J dropped 3 bases, with 11 bases sitting between them. CDR3 sequence reads: CASSKGQPNQPQHF. CDR3 nucleotides: TGTGCCAGCAGCAAGGGACAACCCAATCAGCCCCAGCATTTT.

The rearrangement uses TRBV7-9 and TRBJ2-7, with 7 bases fitting TRBD2. The CDR3 runs to 15 residues. Germline-derived CDR1 and CDR2 are SEHNR and FQNEAQ (reference sequence). J was trimmed by 2 bases and V by 2 bases; bases with no gene match: 6. Here the CDR3 DNA reads TGTGCCAGCAGCTTATTGCGGGAGTCCCCCTACGAGCAGTACTTC. This translates into CASSLLRESPYEQYF.

The rearrangement joins TRBV9 to TRBJ2-7, with 10 bases that match TRBD2. Germline V gene lookup returns CDR1 SGDLS and CDR2 YYNGEE. CDR3 length equals 14 residues. V dropped 4 bases and J dropped 3; count of bases not matched to a gene: 4. Here the CDR3 reads CASSPLAGVYEQYF. The CDR3 nucleotides read TGTGCCAGCAGCCCCCTAGCGGGAGTCTACGAGCAGTACTTC.

The chain combines TRBV7-2 with TRBJ2-5; the D is unclear. The V gene's germline CDR1 is SGHTA and CDR2 FQGNSA. The length of the CDR3 is 14 residues. The V end lost 6 bases, the J end lost 4 bases, and 15 bases lay between the germline ends. CDR3 coding DNA: TGTGCCAGCAGTCCCTTCCGTCGGGCAGAGACCCAGTACTTC. Protein product: CASSPFRRAETQYF. Combining the CDR3 with reference TRBV7-2 and TRBJ2-5 gives the whole variable domain GAGVSQSPSNKVTEKGKDVELRCDPISGHTALYWYRQSLGQGLEFLIYFQGNSAPDKSGLPSDRFSAERTGGSVSTLTIQRTQQEDSAVYLCASSPFRRAETQYFGPGTRLLVL.

The chain recombines TRBV7-9 with TRBJ2-7; D call uncertain. There are 15 residues in the CDR3. Germline CDR1 SEHNR, CDR2 FQNEAQ (reference sequence). Trimming took off 5 bases at V and 1 base at J, with 15 bases between the two ends. The CDR3: CASSQDMSPSYEQYF. As DNA, the CDR3 is TGTGCCAGCAGCCAAGATATGAGTCCTTCCTACGAGCAGTACTTC.

The V call is TRBV2, the J call TRBJ1-4, with D unresolved. The V gene lost 6 bases and the J gene lost 5 bases, with 4 bases spanning the gap. Looked up from germline, CDR1 is SNHLY and CDR2 is FYNNEI. This CDR3 region has 11 residues. The CDR3: CASRENEKLFF. Written as DNA, the CDR3 is TGTGCCAGCAGGGAGAATGAAAAACTGTTTTTT.

A few counts support this clonotype. This sequence joins TRBV19 and TRBJ1-2; tentatively, D is TRBD1 (6 bases). Trimming cost V 4 bases and J 7 bases, with 10 bases left between them. Germline loops: CDR1 LNHDA, CDR2 SQIVND (reference sequence). The CDR3 spans 12 residues. CDR3 sequence reads: CASSRGAPGYTF. The DNA for the CDR3 is TGTGCCAGTAGTAGGGGGGCCCCTGGCTACACCTTC.

V usage is TRBV7-9 and J usage is TRBJ2-5; either TRBD1 or TRBD2 may supply D (6 bases each). Looked up from germline, CDR1 is SEHNR and CDR2 is FQNEAQ (reference sequence). V was cut by 3 bases and J by 2 bases, with 16 bases left in between. The CDR3 consists of 16 residues. The CDR3 reads CASSLVPGANQETQYF. The CDR3 DNA follows: TGTGCCAGCAGCTTGGTCCCGGGGGCGAATCAAGAGACCCAGTACTTC.

This clonotype was detected ten times or more. The chain employs TRBV7-9 and TRBJ1-1; TRBD1 is a possible D gene (5 bases). With 1 base removed from V and 0 bases from J, the gap between germline ends came to 6 bases. Germline assignment: CDR1 SEHNR and CDR2 FQNEAQ (reference sequence). The CDR3 contains 14 residues. For the CDR3, the DNA is TGTGCCAGCAGCTTAGTAGGGGTGAACACTGAAGCTTTCTTT. Amino acids: CASSLVGVNTEAFF.

A few counts support this clonotype. It may be a read error: a sequence one base away is much more abundant. The chain uses TRBV7-2 and TRBJ1-5; D is uncertain. Germline V lookup: CDR1 SGHTA, CDR2 FQGNSA. The CDR3 extends over 13 amino acids. Trimming took off 9 bases at V and 3 bases at J, with 12 bases between the two ends. CDR3 protein: CASTSAPNQPQHF. CDR3 DNA: TGTGCCAGTACGTCGGCACCCAATCAGCCCCAGCATTTT.

For this clonotype: This may come from a read error, since a much larger clone is one base off. CDR3 amino acids: CATSPSGGINAKLFF. CDR3 sequence (DNA): TGTGCCACCAGCCCCAGTGGAGGGATTAATGCAAAACTGTTTTTT. The rearrangement links TRBV15 to TRBJ1-4; unclear D gene. The germline V gene has CDR1 LNHNV and CDR2 YYDKDF (reference sequence). There are 15 residues in the CDR3.

V usage is TRBV12-3 or TRBV12-4 and J usage is TRBJ1-2; maybe TRBD1 (6 bases). The germline V and J ends were trimmed by 5 bases and 7 bases, with 23 bases remaining between them. The CDR3 totals 16 residues. CDR3 nucleotides: TGTGCCAGCAGTCCCGGAGCCACCGAAGGGGGTAGTGGCTACACCTTC. It yields the protein CASSPGATEGGSGYTF.

In the case of this clonotype: The germline gene is not matched at one end of the junction; a read error may be the cause. The chain has TRBV10-3 and TRBJ2-5; 8 nucleotides align to TRBD2. CDR3 length: 16 residues. Germline CDR1 ENHRY, CDR2 SYGVKD. CDR3 protein: CASSYLQAGVRETQYF. CDR3 nucleotides: TGTGCCAGCAGTTACCTCCAAGCGGGAGTTCGGGAGACCCAGTACTTC.

The CDR3 here is CASSSGLDSNQPQHF. The CDR3 DNA reads TGTGCCAGCAGCTCTGGGCTGGATAGCAATCAGCCCCAGCATTTT. The chain has TRBV5-4 and TRBJ1-5; D gene ambiguous. The CDR3 contains 15 residues. The V gene lost 3 bases and the J gene lost 0 bases, with 10 bases spanning the gap. The germline gives CDR1 SGHNT, CDR2 YYREEE (reference sequence).

The chain combines TRBV7-2 with TRBJ1-1; D not resolved. This CDR3 region has 13 residues. The V end was cut by 5 bases, the J end by 8 bases, with 15 bases between. CDR1 is SGHTA and CDR2 is FQGNSA in the germline V gene. CDR3 sequence reads: CASSTQRVMEAFF. CDR3 nucleotides: TGTGCCAGCAGCACACAGAGGGTGATGGAAGCTTTCTTT.

The rearrangement joins TRBV2 to TRBJ1-5, with a possible D match to TRBD1 (5 bases). V dropped 4 bases and J dropped 9 bases, with 16 bases sitting between them. Germline CDR1 and CDR2: SNHLY and FYNNEI. The CDR3 runs 14 residues. The CDR3 bases are TGTGCCAGCAGTGGGGGGGGGGGGATAGGGCCCCAGCATTTT. Translated, it gives CASSGGGGIGPQHF.

This clonotype was counted at least ten times. This chain uses TRBV7-2 with TRBJ1-5, with a possible D match to TRBD1 (5 bases). The germline CDR1 and CDR2 sequences are SGHTA and FQGNSA. The CDR3 length is 14 residues. Trimming cost V 3 bases and J 5 bases, with 11 bases left between them. The CDR3 coding sequence is TGTGCCAGCAGCTTCGCCGGGACGCATCAGCCCCAGCATTTT. Amino acid sequence: CASSFAGTHQPQHF.

This clonotype occurred a few times. V usage is TRBV19 and J usage is TRBJ1-1, with TRBD1 matching over 8 bases. Losses at the gene ends were 4 bases for V and 11 bases for J; bases not matched to a gene: 6. The length of the CDR3 is 12 residues. From germline, CDR1 is LNHDA and CDR2 SQIVND (reference sequence). The CDR3 region is CASSKDRVRAFF. Here the CDR3 DNA reads TGTGCCAGTAGTAAGGACAGGGTTAGGGCTTTCTTT.

This sequence joins TRBV29-1 and TRBJ1-4; tentative D call: TRBD1 (6 bases). Trimming stripped 1 base from V and 10 bases from J, with 13 bases between. This CDR3 has 13 residues. The germline V gene encodes CDR1 SQVTM and CDR2 ANQGSEA. The CDR3 loop reads CSVEVTGVGKLFF. CDR3 sequence (DNA): TGCAGCGTTGAAGTGACAGGAGTTGGAAAACTGTTTTTT.

This clonotype was detected a few times. The V and J genes are TRBV20-1 and TRBJ1-4; 8 bases are a match to TRBD1. There are 15 residues in the CDR3. Germline V gives CDR1 DFQATT, CDR2 SNEGSKA (reference sequence). J was trimmed by 8 bases and V by 0 bases; bases with no gene match: 8. For the CDR3, the DNA is TGCAGTGCTAGAGATTCCGGGACAGGAGACGAAAAACTGTTTTTT. Translated, it gives CSARDSGTGDEKLFF.

This clonotype has a count of ten or more. The gene calls are TRBV25-1 and TRBJ2-2; 7 bases match TRBD2. From germline, CDR1 is MGHDK and CDR2 SYGVNS. The CDR3 is made up of 16 amino acids. With V trimmed by 6 bases and J by 2 bases, 9 bases remained unmatched. CDR3 residues: CASRRSGDLNTGELFF. CDR3 DNA sequence: TGTGCCAGCAGGAGGAGCGGGGATCTTAACACCGGGGAGCTGTTTTTT. The variable domain in full, with the rest retrieved from reference TRBV25-1 and TRBJ2-2, is EADIYQTPRYLVIGTGKKITLECSQTMGHDKMYWYQQDPGMELHLIHYSYGVNSTEKGDLSSESTVSRIRTEHFPLTLESARPSHTSQYLCASRRSGDLNTGELFFGEGSRLTVL.

This clonotype was seen ten or more times. The chain is built from TRBV15 and TRBJ1-5; 8 bases match TRBD1. After removal of 3 bases from V and 2 bases from J, the junction contained 12 bases not matched to a gene. Germline V lookup: CDR1 LNHNV, CDR2 YYDKDF (reference sequence). There are 18 residues in the CDR3. CDR3 amino acids: CATSSQQGVRYGNQPQHF. In nucleotides, the CDR3 is TGTGCCACCAGCAGCCAACAGGGGGTAAGGTATGGCAATCAGCCCCAGCATTTT.

The V call is TRBV29-1, the J call TRBJ1-2; D possibly corresponds to TRBD1 (6 bases). Germline CDR1 reads SQVTM; CDR2 reads ANQGSEA. This CDR3 spans 14 amino acids. Between the trimmed V and J ends, which lost 5 bases and 1 base, there was a span of 14 bases. The CDR3 reads CSVMTWTDNYGYTF. In DNA form, the CDR3 reads TGCAGCGTTATGACTTGGACAGATAACTATGGCTACACCTTC. Full variable domain (outside the CDR3, taken from reference TRBV29-1 and TRBJ1-2): SAVISQKPSRDICQRGTSLTIQCQVDSQVTMMFWYRQQPGQSLTLIATANQGSEATYESGFVIDKFPISRPNLTFSTLTVSNMSPEDSSIYLCSVMTWTDNYGYTFGSGTRLTVV.

The genes are TRBV25-1 and TRBJ1-2, with D tentatively TRBD1 (6 bases). The ends were cut back, 8 bases at V and 7 bases at J, with 20 bases in the middle. This CDR3 comprises 14 residues. Germline V gene sequence: CDR1 MGHDK, CDR2 SYGVNS. CDR3 sequence: CASVETGDLRGYTF. As DNA, the CDR3 is TGTGCCAGCGTTGAGACAGGAGATTTGCGTGGCTACACCTTC.